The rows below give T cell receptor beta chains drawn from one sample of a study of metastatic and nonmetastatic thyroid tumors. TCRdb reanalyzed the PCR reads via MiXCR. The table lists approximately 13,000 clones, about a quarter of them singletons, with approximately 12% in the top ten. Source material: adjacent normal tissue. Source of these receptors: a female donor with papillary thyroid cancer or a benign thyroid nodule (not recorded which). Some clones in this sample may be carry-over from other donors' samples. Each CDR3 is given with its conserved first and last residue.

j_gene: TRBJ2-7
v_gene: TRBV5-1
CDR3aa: CASRPGTNTAYEQYF

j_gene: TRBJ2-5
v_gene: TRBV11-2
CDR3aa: CASSSYRGGETQYF

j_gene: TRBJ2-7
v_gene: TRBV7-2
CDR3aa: CASSVAVPPDEQYF

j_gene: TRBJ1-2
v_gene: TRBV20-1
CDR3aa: CSARDLTGENYGYTF

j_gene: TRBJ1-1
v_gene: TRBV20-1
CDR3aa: CSAREDLNTEAFF

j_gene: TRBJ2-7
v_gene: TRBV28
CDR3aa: CASSLSGTTYEQYF

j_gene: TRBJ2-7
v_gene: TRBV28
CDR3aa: CASSNTGGSYEQYF

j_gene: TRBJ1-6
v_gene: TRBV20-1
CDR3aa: CSATGGNSPLHF

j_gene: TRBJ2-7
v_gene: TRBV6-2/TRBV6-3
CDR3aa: CASSQAGVSYEQYF

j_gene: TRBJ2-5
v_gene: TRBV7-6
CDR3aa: CASSLGGLARQETQYF

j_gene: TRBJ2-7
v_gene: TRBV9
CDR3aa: CACSAGERYEQYF

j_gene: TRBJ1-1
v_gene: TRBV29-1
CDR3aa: CSSTSRGLQAFF

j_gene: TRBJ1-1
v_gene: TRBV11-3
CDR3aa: CASSLGQGMRAFF

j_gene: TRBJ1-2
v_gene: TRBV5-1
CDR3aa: CASSLGEDYGYTF

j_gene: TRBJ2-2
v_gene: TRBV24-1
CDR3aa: CATSDLRERTGELFF

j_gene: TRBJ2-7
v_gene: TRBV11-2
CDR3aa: CASKPGGAAHYEQYF

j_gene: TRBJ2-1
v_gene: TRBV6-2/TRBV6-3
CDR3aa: CASSTAAQGTRFF

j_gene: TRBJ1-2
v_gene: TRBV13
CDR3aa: CASSHRTYGYTF

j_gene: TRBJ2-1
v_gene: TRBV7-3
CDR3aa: CASSLRQGTHNEQFF

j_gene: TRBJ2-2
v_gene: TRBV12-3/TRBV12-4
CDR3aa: CASSLGGNTGELFF

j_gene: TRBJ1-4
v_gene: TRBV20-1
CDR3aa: CSARDHRGSNEKLFF

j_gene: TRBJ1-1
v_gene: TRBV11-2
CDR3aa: CASSLDQGFSEAFF

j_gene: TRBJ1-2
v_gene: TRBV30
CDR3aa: CAWRDGTKGLNYGYTF

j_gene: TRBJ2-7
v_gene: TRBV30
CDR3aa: CAWSVSGTAYEQYF

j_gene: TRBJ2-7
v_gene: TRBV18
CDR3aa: CASSPRGTTAEQYF

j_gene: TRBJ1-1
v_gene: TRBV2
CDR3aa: CASRQDRVGVEAFF

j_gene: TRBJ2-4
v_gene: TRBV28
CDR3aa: CASSPEVGGIQYF

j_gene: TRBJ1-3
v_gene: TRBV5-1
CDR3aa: CASSLGGPGTGNTIYF

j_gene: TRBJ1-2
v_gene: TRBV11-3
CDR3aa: CASSLVGGIDYGYTF

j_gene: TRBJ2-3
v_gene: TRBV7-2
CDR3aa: CASSLTGTDTQYF

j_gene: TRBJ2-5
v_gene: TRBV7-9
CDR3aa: CASSRAGTCRPTQYF

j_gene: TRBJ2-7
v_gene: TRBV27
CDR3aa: CASSLGTDTYEQYF

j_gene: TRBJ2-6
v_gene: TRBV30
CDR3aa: CAWSGQGGSGANVLTF